A selection of T cell receptor beta chains follows, all from one sample in a study of blood T cell repertoires in COVID-19. The protocol was immunoSEQ multiplex PCR, while the TCRdb copy is restricted to in-frame clones and leaves out a portion. This table holds roughly 150,000 clones, approximately 84% found once. Sample: peripheral blood. The receptors originated from a woman older than 75 with COVID-19, enrolled during active disease. Each CDR3 is given with its conserved first and last residue. The D gene is left open where the match is weak. Clone size is shown for a subset of rows, as once, few, many or a class of expanded clone.

>TRBV19|NA|TRBJ2-7|NA
TGTGCCAGTAGTATAGGTGGGGCCCACGAGCAGTACTTC
CASSIGGAHEQYF
>TRBV2|TRBD1|TRBJ1-2|NA
TGTGCTCAAAGGGACAGTCGGTATGGCTACACCTTC
CAQRDSRYGYTF
>TRBV10-3|TRBD1|TRBJ1-6|NA
TGTGCCATCAGTGAATCGGGACAGGGATGGACACCCCTCCACTTT
CAISESGQGWTPLHF
>TRBV28|TRBD2|TRBJ2-7|few
TGTGCCAGCCGGTTAGTCTCCGGGACTAGCGGTTTAGGGGAGCAGTACTTC
CASRLVSGTSGLGEQYF
>TRBV2|NA|TRBJ1-2|few
TGTGCCAGACGGGGACAAGCTAACTATGGCTACACCTTC
CARRGQANYGYTF
>TRBV5-6|NA|TRBJ1-1|NA
TGTGCCAGCAGCTTGGGGTTCAGCACTGAAGCTTTCTTT
CASSLGFSTEAFF
>TRBV6-1|NA|TRBJ2-1|few
TGTGCCAGCAGTGAAACCCGGGCAGGGAAGAATGAGCAGTTCTTC
CASSETRAGKNEQFF
>TRBV30|NA|TRBJ2-7|NA
TGTGCCTGGAGCGGTCCCCCGGGCCACACAGCGGACTCCTACGAGCAGTACTTC
CAWSGPPGHTADSYEQYF
>TRBV5-1|TRBD1|TRBJ1-6|few
TGCGCCAGCAGCCCGGGGACAGGCCCTGAATCACCCCTCCACTTT
CASSPGTGPESPLHF
>TRBV5-1|NA|TRBJ2-3|NA
TGCGCCAGCAGCTGGGGGACTCTCGCAGATACGCAGTATTTT
CASSWGTLADTQYF
>TRBV6-2/TRBV6-3|TRBD1|TRBJ2-5|NA
TGTGCCAGCAGTTACCGGGACAGTCGAGAGACCCAGTACTTC
CASSYRDSRETQYF
>TRBV18|NA|TRBJ1-3|NA
TGTGCCAGCTCACCATCCAGCTCTGGAAACACCATATATTTT
CASSPSSSGNTIYF
>TRBV12-2|NA|TRBJ2-7|NA
TGTGCAAGTCGGACTACCCGGGTCCTGTCCTACGAGCAGTACTTC
CASRTTRVLSYEQYF
>TRBV2|TRBD1|TRBJ2-3|NA
TGTGCCAGCAGTGAAGCATCGACAGGGGGTACTTCTAGCACAGATACGCAGTATTTT
CASSEASTGGTSSTDTQYF
>TRBV6-1|TRBD1|TRBJ1-1|NA
TGTGCCAGCAGTGACGCCGGACAGGCATTCAACACTGAAGCTTTCTTT
CASSDAGQAFNTEAFF